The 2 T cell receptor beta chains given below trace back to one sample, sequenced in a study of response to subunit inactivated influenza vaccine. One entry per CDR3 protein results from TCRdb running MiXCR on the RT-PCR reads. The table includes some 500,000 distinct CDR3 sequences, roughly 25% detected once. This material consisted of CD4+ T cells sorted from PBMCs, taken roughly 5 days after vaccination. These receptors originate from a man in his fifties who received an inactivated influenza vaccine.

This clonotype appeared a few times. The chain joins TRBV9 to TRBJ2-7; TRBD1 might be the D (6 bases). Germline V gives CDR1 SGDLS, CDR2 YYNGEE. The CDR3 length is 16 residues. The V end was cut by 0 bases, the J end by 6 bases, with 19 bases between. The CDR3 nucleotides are TGTGCCAGCAGCGTAGAGGACAGTCGGACTCGCCCCGAGCAGTACTTC. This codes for CASSVEDSRTRPEQYF.

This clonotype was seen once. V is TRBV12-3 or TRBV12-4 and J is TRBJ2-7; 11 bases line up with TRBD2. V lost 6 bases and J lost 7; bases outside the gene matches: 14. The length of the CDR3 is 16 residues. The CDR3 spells CASSPISGRAAREQYF. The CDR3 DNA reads TGTGCCAGCAGCCCAATTAGCGGGAGGGCCGCGCGGGAGCAGTACTTC.